The 15 T cell receptor beta chains reported below all come from one sample, sequenced in a study of shared clonotypes between healthy human individuals. TCRdb's copy holds only in-frame clones and misses some; the assay was immunoSEQ multiplex PCR. The table has 1,400,000 or so clones, 98% seen once. Sequencing was done on a sample of naive CD4+ T cells sorted from blood. The sample's subset: CD45RA+ positively selected. The receptors shown here come from a man in his thirties or forties in good health.

V and J are TRBV11-1 and TRBJ2-3; D unclear. The ends were cut back, 6 bases at V and 4 bases at J, with 5 bases in the middle. This CDR3 region has 11 residues. Germline loops: CDR1 SGHAT, CDR2 FQDESV (reference sequence). CDR3 bases: TGTGCCAGCAGGTTGTCAGATACGCAGTATTTT. It codes for CASRLSDTQYF.

The rearrangement links TRBV9 to TRBJ2-7; TRBD2 matches 9 bases. The CDR3 has 16 amino acids. Germline assignment: CDR1 SGDLS and CDR2 YYNGEE. With 0 bases clipped from V and 3 bases from J, the junction kept 7 bases outside the gene matches. CDR3 region: CASSVARVAGVYEQYF. The DNA for the CDR3 is TGTGCCAGCAGCGTAGCTCGAGTAGCGGGAGTCTACGAGCAGTACTTC.

The V call is TRBV28, the J call TRBJ1-2; the match to TRBD1 covers 9 bases. This CDR3 is built from 14 residues. Germline-derived CDR1 and CDR2 are MDHEN and SYDVKM. Trimming cost V 8 bases and J 5 bases; bases outside gene matches: 9. The CDR3 loop is CASLPNRGHYGYTF. Here the CDR3 DNA reads TGTGCCAGCCTACCCAACAGGGGGCATTATGGCTACACCTTC.

The chain is built from TRBV5-8 and TRBJ2-7; 9 bases are a match to TRBD1. The V segment lost 4 bases and the J segment 3 bases; nucleotides outside the gene matches: 8. Per the germline V gene, CDR1 is SGHTS and CDR2 is YDEGEE. The CDR3 is 15 residues long. CDR3 nucleotide sequence: TGTGCCAGCAGCGCCACAGGGGGCAGAAACTACGAGCAGTACTTC. Amino acids: CASSATGGRNYEQYF. Together with reference TRBV5-8 and TRBJ2-7, the CDR3 gives the full variable domain: EAGVTQSPTHLIKTRGQQATLRCSPISGHTSVYWYQQALGLGLQFLLWYDEGEERNRGNFPPRFSGRQFPNYSSELNVNALELEDSALYLCASSATGGRNYEQYFGPGTRLTVT.

This clone was counted a single time. The genes are TRBV5-5 and TRBJ2-7; perhaps TRBD2 as D (6 bases). In germline, CDR1 is SGHKS, CDR2 YYEKEE (reference sequence). V lost 0 bases to trimming and J lost 5 bases, with 12 bases between them. The CDR3 has 14 residues. CDR3 DNA: TGTGCCAGCAGCTTGGCCGGAGGGGCCAACGAGCAGTACTTC. Translation: CASSLAGGANEQYF. Full variable domain (rest looked up from reference TRBV5-5 and TRBJ2-7): DAGVTQSPTHLIKTRGQQVTLRCSPISGHKSVSWYQQVLGQGPQFIFQYYEKEERGRGNFPDRFSARQFPNYSSELNVNALLLGDSALYLCASSLAGGANEQYFGPGTRLTVT.

The J gene is TRBJ1-3, the V gene TRBV5-1; D possibly corresponds to TRBD1 (5 bases). The CDR3 runs to 17 residues. Germline CDR1 SGHRS, CDR2 YFSETQ. Trimming shortened V by 0 bases and J by 1 base, and 14 bases separated the two germline ends. The CDR3 nucleotides read TGCGCCAGCAGCTTGGCCGGTGGGGGAACTTCTGGAAACACCATATATTTT. This translates into CASSLAGGGTSGNTIYF. The complete variable domain, with remaining parts taken from reference TRBV5-1 and TRBJ1-3, reads KAGVTQTPRYLIKTRGQQVTLSCSPISGHRSVSWYQQTPGQGLQFLFEYFSETQRNKGNFPGRFSGRQFSNSRSEMNVSTLELGDSALYLCASSLAGGGTSGNTIYFGEGSWLTVV.

Comment on this clone: The sample has other DNA sequences that encode this CDR3 too. The chain joins TRBV5-1 to TRBJ2-2; D gene uncertain. This CDR3 spans 14 amino acids. V was trimmed by 0 bases and J by 1 base, leaving 4 bases between them. In germline, CDR1 is SGHRS, CDR2 YFSETQ. The CDR3: CASSLDGNTGELFF. The CDR3 coding sequence is TGCGCCAGCAGCTTGGACGGGAACACCGGGGAGCTGTTTTTT.

The chain employs TRBV15 and TRBJ2-1; 8 bases line up with TRBD2. In germline, CDR1 is LNHNV, CDR2 YYDKDF (reference sequence). The length of the CDR3 is 16 residues. V dropped 3 bases and J dropped 5; count of bases not matched to a gene: 9. CDR3 protein: CATSRGGTRPHNEQFF. CDR3 DNA: TGTGCCACCAGCAGGGGGGGGACTAGACCCCACAATGAGCAGTTCTTC.

V usage is TRBV18 and J usage is TRBJ1-1, with D uncertain. Looked up from germline, CDR1 is KGHSH and CDR2 is LQKENI. The CDR3 consists of 14 residues. Trimming removed 5 bases from V and 6 bases from J, with 16 bases in between. CDR3 residues: CASSFTDGPSEAFF. CDR3 in DNA: TGTGCCAGCTCATTTACCGACGGACCCTCTGAAGCTTTCTTT.

This rearrangement joins TRBV6-1 to TRBJ1-1; D gene uncertain. The CDR3 extends over 12 amino acids. Germline lookup yields CDR1 MNHNS and CDR2 SASEGT. V lost 2 bases, J lost 7 bases, and 8 bases lay in between. The CDR3, as DNA: TGTGCCAGCAGTGAATTTGCAGGTGAAGCTTTCTTT. Translation gives CASSEFAGEAFF.

The chain uses TRBV2 and TRBJ2-1; weak D call: TRBD2 (6 bases). V lost 7 bases and J lost 5, with 15 bases in between. Germline V gives CDR1 SNHLY, CDR2 FYNNEI. There are 14 residues in the CDR3. CDR3 DNA: TGTGCCAGCACTATCTTTACGGGGGACAATGAGCAGTTCTTC. As protein: CASTIFTGDNEQFF. Filled out from reference TRBV2 and TRBJ2-1, the complete variable domain reads EPEVTQTPSHQVTQMGQEVILRCVPISNHLYFYWYRQILGQKVEFLVSFYNNEISEKSEIFDDQFSVERPDGSNFTLKIRSTKLEDSAMYFCASTIFTGDNEQFFGPGTRLTVL.

The chain is built from TRBV19 and TRBJ2-2; unclear D gene. Germline loops: CDR1 LNHDA, CDR2 SQIVND (reference sequence). Between the trimmed V and J ends, which lost 4 bases and 7 bases, there was a span of 7 bases. This CDR3 spans 12 amino acids. DNA for the CDR3: TGTGCCAGTAGTAGGACCGGCGGGGAGCTGTTTTTT. This encodes CASSRTGGELFF. Full variable domain (outside the CDR3, taken from reference TRBV19 and TRBJ2-2): DGGITQSPKYLFRKEGQNVTLSCEQNLNHDAMYWYRQDPGQGLRLIYYSQIVNDFQKGDIAEGYSVSREKKESFPLTVTSAQKNPTAFYLCASSRTGGELFFGEGSRLTVL.

The gene calls are TRBV27 and TRBJ2-5; D perhaps matches TRBD2 (5 bases). V lost 8 bases, J lost 4 bases, and 14 bases lay in between. This CDR3 is 13 amino acids long. In germline, CDR1 is MNHEY, CDR2 SMNVEV (reference sequence). Here the CDR3 reads CASRYIGGETQYF. CDR3 in DNA: TGTGCCAGCCGTTATATAGGAGGAGAGACCCAGTACTTC.

In its sample, this clone was seen once. Distinct nucleotide sequences in the sample also encode this CDR3. This chain joins TRBV9 and TRBJ2-3; D possibly corresponds to TRBD2 (5 bases). V shed 0 bases and J shed 2 bases, with 10 bases lying between them. From germline, CDR1 is SGDLS and CDR2 YYNGEE. The CDR3 is 15 amino acids. The CDR3 is CASSVVSGVTDTQYF. In DNA form, the CDR3 reads TGTGCCAGCAGCGTAGTGTCCGGGGTCACAGATACGCAGTATTTT. Based on the CDR3 plus reference TRBV9 and TRBJ2-3, the full variable domain is DSGVTQTPKHLITATGQRVTLRCSPRSGDLSVYWYQQSLDQGLQFLIQYYNGEERAKGNILERFSAQQFPDLHSELNLSSLELGDSALYFCASSVVSGVTDTQYFGPGTRLTVL.

V is TRBV10-1 and J is TRBJ2-3; 7 bases match TRBD2. V was clipped by 4 bases and J by 1 base; unmatched bases: 5. Per germline, CDR1 WNHNN and CDR2 SYGVQD (reference sequence). The CDR3 is made up of 15 amino acids. CDR3 in DNA: TGCGCCAGCAGTGGCCGGACTAGTCGCACAGATACGCAGTATTTT. Protein: CASSGRTSRTDTQYF.